The source of this TCR beta chain is a study of T cell responses to AZD1222 COVID-19 vaccine. Method: immunoSEQ multiplex PCR; TCRdb's copy keeps in-frame clones and lacks some. The listing records about 140,000 clones. Germline V gene sequence: CDR1 LNHNV, CDR2 YYDKDF (reference sequence). CDR3 length equals 15 residues. V lost 3 bases, J lost 8 bases, and 3 bases stayed unmatched. Findings and caveats of the study: Sampling that yielded the repertoires occurred only after the peak T cell response.

Details on this clone: The antigen is unknown. This sample includes further DNA sequences coding for the same CDR3.

This rearrangement joins TRBV15 to TRBJ1-6, with TRBD1 matching over 11 bases. Sequenced input: peripheral blood. The receptor comes from an adult in good health. Here the CDR3 reads CATSRDRGRDSPLHF. The CDR3 bases are TGTGCCACCAGCAGGGACAGGGGGCGGGATTCACCCCTCCACTTT.